The 15 T cell receptor beta chains reported below all come from one sample, sequenced in a study of blood T cell repertoires in COVID-19. The protocol was immunoSEQ multiplex PCR, while the TCRdb copy is restricted to in-frame clones and leaves out a portion. The sample lists 340,000 or so clones; about 83% were seen once. Specimen: peripheral blood. The receptors originated from a man under 40 with active or convalescent COVID-19.

The V call is TRBV10-3, the J call TRBJ2-7, with no clear D. Trimming left V 3 bases short and J 3 bases short, with 6 bases between. Germline CDR1 reads ENHRY; CDR2 reads SYGVKD. CDR3 size: 12 residues. The CDR3: CAISDTSYEQYF. The CDR3 nucleotides read TGTGCCATCAGTGATACGAGCTACGAGCAGTACTTC.

The genes are TRBV27 and TRBJ2-1, with D possibly matching TRBD2 (5 bases). Trimming cost V 8 bases and J 6 bases, with 8 bases left between them. The CDR3 extends over 11 amino acids. Per the germline V gene, CDR1 is MNHEY and CDR2 is SMNVEV (reference sequence). Here the CDR3 reads CASSEGNEQFF. As DNA, the CDR3 is TGTGCCAGCTCAGAGGGCAATGAGCAGTTCTTC.

The chain recombines TRBV12-5 with TRBJ2-2; D gene uncertain. Germline V CDR1 and CDR2: LGHNT, FRNRAP. This CDR3 has 15 residues. Trimming pared 5 bases from V and 4 bases from J, leaving 14 bases between. For the CDR3, the DNA is TGTGCTAGTGGTCCCCATCCCGAGATCACCGGGGAGCTGTTTTTT. Its protein is CASGPHPEITGELFF.

The chain is built from TRBV19 and TRBJ2-7; 10 bases line up with TRBD1. CDR1 and CDR2 from the germline V gene are LNHDA and SQIVND (reference sequence). After removal of 1 base from V and 5 bases from J, the junction contained 5 bases not matched to a gene. This CDR3 region has 15 residues. The CDR3 DNA sequence: TGTGCCAGTAGTATAGGTGGGACAGGGGCCAACGAGCAGTACTTC. This sequence encodes CASSIGGTGANEQYF.

This clone occurred once. This sequence joins TRBV5-5 and TRBJ2-1, with TRBD2 identical over 12 bases. Unmatched junction bases numbered 12, after V lost 2 bases and J lost 6 bases. Germline V gene sequence: CDR1 SGHKS, CDR2 YYEKEE (reference sequence). The CDR3 is made up of 18 amino acids. CDR3 loop: CASSLATSGSRGLNEQFF. The CDR3 bases are TGTGCCAGCAGCTTAGCGACTAGCGGGAGCCGGGGCCTCAATGAGCAGTTCTTC. Full variable domain (remainder filled in from reference TRBV5-5 and TRBJ2-1): DAGVTQSPTHLIKTRGQQVTLRCSPISGHKSVSWYQQVLGQGPQFIFQYYEKEERGRGNFPDRFSARQFPNYSSELNVNALLLGDSALYLCASSLATSGSRGLNEQFFGPGTRLTVL.

This clone showed up just once. The chain combines TRBV4-3 with TRBJ2-1; D unclear. Germline CDR1 is LGHNA and CDR2 is YSLEER. Deletions cut 1 base from V and 6 bases from J, with 7 bases between. The CDR3 is 13 residues long. This CDR3 is CASSQGGANEQFF. The DNA of the CDR3 is TGCGCCAGCAGCCAAGGTGGAGCCAATGAGCAGTTCTTC.

This sequence joins TRBV11-2 and TRBJ2-3, with a weak D call TRBD2 (5 bases). This CDR3 contains 15 residues. Germline V gives CDR1 SGHAT, CDR2 FQNNGV. Trimming took off 1 base at V and 6 bases at J, with 14 bases between the two ends. The CDR3 here is CASSLGGRETDTQYF. CDR3 nucleotides: TGTGCCAGCAGCTTAGGAGGAAGGGAGACGGATACGCAGTATTTT. Looking up the rest from reference TRBV11-2 and TRBJ2-3 gives the full variable domain: EAGVAQSPRYKIIEKRQSVAFWCNPISGHATLYWYQQILGQGPKLLIQFQNNGVVDDSQLPKDRFSAERLKGVDSTLKIQPAKLEDSAVYLCASSLGGRETDTQYFGPGTRLTVL.

V is TRBV5-1 and J is TRBJ2-7; 7 bases align to TRBD1. The V segment lost 4 bases and the J segment 2 bases; nucleotides outside the gene matches: 3. Germline loops: CDR1 SGHRS, CDR2 YFSETQ. The CDR3 runs to 13 residues. CDR3 sequence (DNA): TGCGCCAGCAGCAGGGGACAGACCTACGAGCAGTACTTC. Its translation is CASSRGQTYEQYF.

This chain joins TRBV6-2 or TRBV6-3 and TRBJ1-1; D call uncertain. The CDR3 covers 14 residues. Trimming cost V 6 bases and J 0 bases, with 11 bases left between them. CDR1 and CDR2 (germline): MNHEY, SVGEGT. The CDR3 sequence: CASSDTRLNTEAFF. CDR3 sequence (DNA): TGTGCCAGCAGCGATACTAGGCTGAACACTGAAGCTTTCTTT.

J is TRBJ2-4 and V is TRBV14; a weak D match, TRBD1 (6 bases). There are 13 residues in the CDR3. The germline gives CDR1 SGHDN, CDR2 FVKESK. Trimming stripped 2 bases from V and 11 bases from J, with 13 bases between. CDR3: CASSQLIRTVQYF. The CDR3 nucleotides read TGTGCCAGCAGCCAATTAATCAGGACAGTTCAGTACTTC.

The gene calls are TRBV19 and TRBJ1-3; 7 nucleotides match TRBD1. Germline V CDR1 and CDR2: LNHDA, SQIVND (reference sequence). CDR3 length: 15 amino acids. Trimming cost V 5 bases and J 0 bases; bases outside gene matches: 4. The CDR3, as DNA: TGTGCCAGTAGTGCCCGGACAGGCTCTGGAAACACCATATATTTT. Its protein product is CASSARTGSGNTIYF.

This chain connects TRBV24-1 to TRBJ2-2, with D unresolved. V lost 5 bases and J 2 bases, leaving 11 bases between the germline ends. This CDR3 spans 15 amino acids. Germline V CDR1 and CDR2: KGHDR, SFDVKD. CDR3 nucleotides: TGTGCCACCAGTGGGGTTGACTTTAACACCGGGGAGCTGTTTTTT. Translating gives CATSGVDFNTGELFF.

The rearrangement uses TRBV24-1 and TRBJ1-4, with 9 bases that match TRBD1. Germline loops: CDR1 KGHDR, CDR2 SFDVKD. The CDR3 has 16 amino acids. V shed 4 bases and J 8 bases; nucleotides not matched to a gene: 10. CDR3 nucleotides: TGTGCCACCAGTGAACCACCCGGGACAGGGCCCGAAAAACTGTTTTTT. The encoded protein is CATSEPPGTGPEKLFF.

This clone was seen a handful of times. V usage is TRBV5-1 and J usage is TRBJ2-2; 8 bases map to TRBD1. The CDR3 length is 16 residues. CDR1 is SGHRS, CDR2 YFSETQ, per germline. J gave up 0 bases and V 5 bases, and 6 bases lay outside the gene matches. The CDR3 region has the DNA TGCGCCAGCAGACGCGAGACAGGGGCGAACACCGGGGAGCTGTTTTTT. It yields the protein CASRRETGANTGELFF.

The J gene is TRBJ2-3, the V gene TRBV3-1 (or the pseudogene TRBV3-2); 9 bases match TRBD2. CDR1 is LGHDT, CDR2 YNNKEL, per germline (reference sequence). After removal of 4 bases from V and 4 bases from J, the junction contained 3 bases not matched to a gene. The length of the CDR3 is 14 residues. As DNA, the CDR3 is TGTGCCAGCAGCCCGGGACTAGCCGCAGATACGCAGTATTTT. Translated, it gives CASSPGLAADTQYF.